Listed here are 2 T cell receptor beta chains from one sample, sequenced in a study of T cells in Graves' hyperthyroidism and ophthalmopathy. The CDR3 regions of TCR beta were amplified from RNA transcripts. TCR CDR3 underwent first-round RT-PCR with the HTBI primer set. TCRdb itself ran the multiplex PCR reads through MiXCR, one entry per CDR3 protein. The sample consists of hundreds of thousands of distinct CDR3 sequences, approximately 44% of them appearing once. Sequences were obtained from peripheral blood or thyroid tissue (not recorded which). These receptors originate from a woman aged 18-35 years with Graves' hyperthyroidism.

Ten or more counts support this clonotype. The V gene is TRBV7-2, the J gene TRBJ2-7; D not certain. Germline lookup yields CDR1 SGHTA and CDR2 FQGNSA. The CDR3 contains 14 residues. Trimming shortened V by 1 base and J by 3 bases, and 10 bases separated the two germline ends. This CDR3 is CASSLEAAFYEQYF. The CDR3 region has the DNA TGTGCCAGCAGCTTAGAAGCTGCGTTCTACGAGCAGTACTTC.

This clonotype was counted between two and nine times. The rearrangement joins TRBV10-3 to TRBJ1-5, with a weak D call TRBD1 (5 bases). The V end was cut by 10 bases, the J end by 4 bases, with 11 bases between. Germline assignment: CDR1 ENHRY and CDR2 SYGVKD. This CDR3 spans 12 amino acids. The CDR3 DNA is TGTGCCAGCGCGACAGCAAATCAGCCCCAGCATTTT. It specifies CASATANQPQHF.